The table lists the clone carrying this TCR beta chain with a few counts. The data were obtained in a study of regulatory T cells in long-lasting Graves disease. Stated time point: newly diagnosed GD, antithyroid drugs for less than 3 months. After RNA was extracted from PBMCs, the TCR library was made from it. Relying on iRepertoire HTBI primers and Arm-PCR of CDR3 regions, the team built TCR beta libraries. TCRdb re-derived calls from the multiplex PCR reads in MiXCR, one entry per CDR3 protein. Of about 430,000 distinct CDR3 sequences in the sample, about 15% were seen once. V lost 5 bases to trimming and J lost 5 bases; unmatched junction nucleotides: 14. This CDR3 has 17 residues. Germline CDR1 and CDR2: SEHNR and FQNEAQ (reference sequence). The same sample was also used in a study of T cells in Graves' hyperthyroidism and ophthalmopathy. This second study notes: Patients counted as stable if ophthalmopathy did not develop within 18 months.

The clonotype was recovered from a middle-aged woman with Graves disease. Sequences were derived from peripheral blood mononuclear cells (PBMCs), sampled at new diagnosis, from a patient treated with antithyroid drugs. V and J are TRBV7-9 and TRBJ2-1; 8 bases are a match to TRBD2. CDR3 residues: CASSPLGGSGKNNEQFF. CDR3 nucleotide sequence: TGTGCCAGCAGCCCTCTGGGTGGTAGCGGGAAGAACAATGAGCAGTTCTTC.